This TCR beta chain is drawn from a study of cytomegalovirus exposure and HLA in healthy donors. General study findings and limits: For most TCR beta V segments, an earlier analysis put the productive rate at about 87% or about 30% of the time.

The PCR contained 60 Vbeta and 13 Jbeta primers. Sequencing was performed with immunoSEQ multiplex PCR; in TCRdb, only in-frame clones are kept and a portion is missing. The profile covers about 130,000 clones, with 75% to 85% appearing a single time and roughly 9.6% taken by the ten largest. In this sample, this clone turned up once. Its target is not known. The same CDR3 arises from other DNA sequences in this sample as well. V was shortened by 5 bases and J by 8 bases, with 3 bases between the two germline ends. Germline V gene lookup returns CDR1 SGHTA and CDR2 FQGNSA. The CDR3 runs 9 residues. The chain combines TRBV7-2 with TRBJ1-1; D remains ambiguous. Sequences were obtained from PBMCs. This receptor was obtained from a young man in good health and CMV-seropositive. The CDR3, as DNA: TGTGCCAGCAGCCTGGAAGCTTTCTTT. Translating gives CASSLEAFF.